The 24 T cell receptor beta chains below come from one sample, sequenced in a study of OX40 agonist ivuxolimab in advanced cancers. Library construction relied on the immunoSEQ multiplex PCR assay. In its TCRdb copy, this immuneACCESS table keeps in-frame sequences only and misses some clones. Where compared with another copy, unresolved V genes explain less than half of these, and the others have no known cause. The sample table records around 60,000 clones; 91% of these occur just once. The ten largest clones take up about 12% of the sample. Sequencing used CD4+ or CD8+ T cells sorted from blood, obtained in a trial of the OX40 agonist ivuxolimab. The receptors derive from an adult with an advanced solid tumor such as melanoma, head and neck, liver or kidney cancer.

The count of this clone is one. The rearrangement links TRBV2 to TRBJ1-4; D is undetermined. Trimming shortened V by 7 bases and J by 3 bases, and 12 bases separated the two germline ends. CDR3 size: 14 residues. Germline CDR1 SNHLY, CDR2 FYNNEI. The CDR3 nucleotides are TGTGCCAGCACCGAACGCGGGGCTAATGAAAAACTGTTTTTT. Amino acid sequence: CASTERGANEKLFF.

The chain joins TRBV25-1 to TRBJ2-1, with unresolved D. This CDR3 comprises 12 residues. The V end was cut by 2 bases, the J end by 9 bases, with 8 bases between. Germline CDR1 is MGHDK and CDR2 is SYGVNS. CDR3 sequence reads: CASSETFLEQFF. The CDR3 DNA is TGTGCCAGCAGTGAAACATTTCTTGAGCAGTTCTTC.

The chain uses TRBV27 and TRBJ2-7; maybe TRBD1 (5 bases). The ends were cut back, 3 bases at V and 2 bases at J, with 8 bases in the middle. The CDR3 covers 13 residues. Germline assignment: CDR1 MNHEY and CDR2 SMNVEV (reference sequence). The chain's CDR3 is CASSLGPTYEQYF. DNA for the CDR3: TGTGCCAGCAGTTTGGGGCCTACCTACGAGCAGTACTTC.

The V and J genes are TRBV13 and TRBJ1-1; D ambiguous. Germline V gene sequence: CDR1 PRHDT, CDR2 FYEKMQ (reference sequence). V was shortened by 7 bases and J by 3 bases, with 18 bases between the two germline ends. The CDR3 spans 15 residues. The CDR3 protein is CASIRAETRYTEAFF. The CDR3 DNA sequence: TGTGCCAGCATTCGGGCTGAGACCCGCTACACTGAAGCTTTCTTT.

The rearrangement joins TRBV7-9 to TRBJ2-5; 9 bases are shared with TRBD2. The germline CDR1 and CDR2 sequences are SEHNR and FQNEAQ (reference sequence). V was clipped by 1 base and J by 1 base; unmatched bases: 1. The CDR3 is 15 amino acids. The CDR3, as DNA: TGTGCCAGCAGCTTAGGCGGGAGGGTCCAAGAGACCCAGTACTTC. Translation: CASSLGGRVQETQYF.

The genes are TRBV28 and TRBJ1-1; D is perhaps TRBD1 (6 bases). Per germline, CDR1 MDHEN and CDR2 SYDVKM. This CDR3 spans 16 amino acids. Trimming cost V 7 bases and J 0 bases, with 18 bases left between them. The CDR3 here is CASTASTGYMNTEAFF. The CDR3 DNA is TGTGCCAGCACCGCGTCCACAGGGTACATGAACACTGAAGCTTTCTTT.

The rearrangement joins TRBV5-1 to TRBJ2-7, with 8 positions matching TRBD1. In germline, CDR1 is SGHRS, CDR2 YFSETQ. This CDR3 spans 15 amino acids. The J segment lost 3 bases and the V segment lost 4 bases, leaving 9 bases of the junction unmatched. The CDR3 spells CASSGPGGLGYEQYF. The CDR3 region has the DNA TGCGCCAGCAGCGGACCAGGGGGCCTAGGCTACGAGCAGTACTTC.

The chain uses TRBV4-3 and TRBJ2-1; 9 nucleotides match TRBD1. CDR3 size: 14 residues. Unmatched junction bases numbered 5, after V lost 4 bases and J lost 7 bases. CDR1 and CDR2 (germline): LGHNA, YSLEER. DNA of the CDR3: TGCGCCAGCAGCCCCGGGACAGGGAAAAATGAGCAGTTCTTC. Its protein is CASSPGTGKNEQFF.

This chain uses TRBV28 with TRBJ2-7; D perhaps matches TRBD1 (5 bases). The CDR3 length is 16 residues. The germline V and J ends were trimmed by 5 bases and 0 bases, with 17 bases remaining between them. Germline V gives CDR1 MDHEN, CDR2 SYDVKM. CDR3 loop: CASSPGRGHLSYEQYF. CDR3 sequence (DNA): TGTGCCAGCAGTCCGGGCCGAGGACACCTCTCCTACGAGCAGTACTTC.

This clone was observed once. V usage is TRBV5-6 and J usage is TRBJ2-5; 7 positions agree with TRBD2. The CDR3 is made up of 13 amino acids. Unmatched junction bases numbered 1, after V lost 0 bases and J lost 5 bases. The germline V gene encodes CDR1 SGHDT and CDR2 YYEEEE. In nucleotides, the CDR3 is TGTGCCAGCAGCTTGGGCGGGAGCGAGACCCAGTACTTC. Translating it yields CASSLGGSETQYF. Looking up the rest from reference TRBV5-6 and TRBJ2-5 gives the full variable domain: DAGVTQSPTHLIKTRGQQVTLRCSPKSGHDTVSWYQQALGQGPQFIFQYYEEEERQRGNFPDRFSGHQFPNYSSELNVNALLLGDSALYLCASSLGGSETQYFGPGTRLLVL.

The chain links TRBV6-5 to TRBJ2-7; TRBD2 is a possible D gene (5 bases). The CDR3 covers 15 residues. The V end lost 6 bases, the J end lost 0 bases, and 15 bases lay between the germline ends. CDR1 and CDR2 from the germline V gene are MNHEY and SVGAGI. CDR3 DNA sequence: TGTGCCAGCAGCCACTCGTTCGGGAACTCCTACGAGCAGTACTTC. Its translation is CASSHSFGNSYEQYF.

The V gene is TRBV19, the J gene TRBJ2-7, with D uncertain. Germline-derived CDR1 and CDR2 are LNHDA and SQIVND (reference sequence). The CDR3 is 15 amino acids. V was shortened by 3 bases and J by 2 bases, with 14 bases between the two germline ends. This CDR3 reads CASSISSNTAYEQYF. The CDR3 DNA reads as TGTGCCAGTAGTATCTCCTCTAATACGGCCTACGAGCAGTACTTC.

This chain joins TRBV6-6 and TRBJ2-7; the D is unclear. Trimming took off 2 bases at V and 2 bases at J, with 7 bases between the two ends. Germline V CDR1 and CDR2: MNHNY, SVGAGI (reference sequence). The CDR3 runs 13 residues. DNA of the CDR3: TGTGCCAGCAGTTACGCCCGAACCTACGAGCAGTACTTC. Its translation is CASSYARTYEQYF.

In nucleotides, the CDR3 is TGTGCCAGCAGTCCCCCGCTACCGGCGGGGCAGTTCTTC. Its protein product is CASSPPLPAGQFF. The chain recombines TRBV7-9 with TRBJ2-1, with TRBD2 as a possible D gene (5 bases). Per the germline V gene, CDR1 is SEHNR and CDR2 is FQNEAQ (reference sequence). V was clipped by 6 bases and J by 12 bases, with 18 bases between them. The CDR3 is made up of 13 amino acids.

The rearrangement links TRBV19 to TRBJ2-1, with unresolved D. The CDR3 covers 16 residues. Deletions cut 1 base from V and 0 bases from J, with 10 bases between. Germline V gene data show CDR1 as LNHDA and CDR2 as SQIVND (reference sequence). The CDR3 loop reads CASSIAVWSSYNEQFF. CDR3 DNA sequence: TGTGCCAGTAGTATAGCGGTCTGGAGCTCCTACAATGAGCAGTTCTTC.

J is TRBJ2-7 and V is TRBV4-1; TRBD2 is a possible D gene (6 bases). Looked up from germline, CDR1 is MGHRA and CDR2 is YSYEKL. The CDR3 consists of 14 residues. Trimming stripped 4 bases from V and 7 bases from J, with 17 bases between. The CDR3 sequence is CASSPMGDGGEQYF. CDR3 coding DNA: TGCGCCAGCAGCCCCATGGGGGATGGGGGGGAGCAGTACTTC.

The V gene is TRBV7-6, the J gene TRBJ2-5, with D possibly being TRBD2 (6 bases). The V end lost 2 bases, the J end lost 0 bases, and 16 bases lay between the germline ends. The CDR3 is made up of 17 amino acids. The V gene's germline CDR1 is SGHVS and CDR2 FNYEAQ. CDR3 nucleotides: TGTGCCAGCAGCTTAAGTAATTTAGCGGAAAACCAAGAGACCCAGTACTTC. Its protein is CASSLSNLAENQETQYF.

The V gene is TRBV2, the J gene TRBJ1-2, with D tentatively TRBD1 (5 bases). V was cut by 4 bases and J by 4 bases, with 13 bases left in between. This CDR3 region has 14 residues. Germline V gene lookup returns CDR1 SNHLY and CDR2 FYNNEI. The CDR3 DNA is TGTGCCAGCAGTGGGGGGAAGGGTCCCTATGGCTACACCTTC. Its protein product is CASSGGKGPYGYTF.

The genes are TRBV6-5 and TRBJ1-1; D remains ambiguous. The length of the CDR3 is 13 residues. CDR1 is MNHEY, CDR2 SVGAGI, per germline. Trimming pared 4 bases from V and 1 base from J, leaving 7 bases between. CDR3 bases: TGTGCCAGCAGTTTTACAGAGAACACTGAAGCTTTCTTT. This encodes CASSFTENTEAFF.

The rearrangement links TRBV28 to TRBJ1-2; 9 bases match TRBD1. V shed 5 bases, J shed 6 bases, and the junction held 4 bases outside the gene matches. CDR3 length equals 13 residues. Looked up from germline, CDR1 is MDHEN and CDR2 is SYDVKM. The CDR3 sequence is CASSPRTGDGYTF. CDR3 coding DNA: TGTGCCAGCAGTCCCCGGACAGGGGATGGCTACACCTTC.

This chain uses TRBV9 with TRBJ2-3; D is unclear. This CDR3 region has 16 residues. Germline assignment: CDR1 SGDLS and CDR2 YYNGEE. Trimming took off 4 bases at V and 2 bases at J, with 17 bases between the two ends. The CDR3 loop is CASSPREHENTDTQYF. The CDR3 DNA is TGTGCCAGCAGCCCGAGAGAACACGAGAACACAGATACGCAGTATTTT. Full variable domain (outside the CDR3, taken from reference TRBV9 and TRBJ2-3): DSGVTQTPKHLITATGQRVTLRCSPRSGDLSVYWYQQSLDQGLQFLIQYYNGEERAKGNILERFSAQQFPDLHSELNLSSLELGDSALYFCASSPREHENTDTQYFGPGTRLTVL.

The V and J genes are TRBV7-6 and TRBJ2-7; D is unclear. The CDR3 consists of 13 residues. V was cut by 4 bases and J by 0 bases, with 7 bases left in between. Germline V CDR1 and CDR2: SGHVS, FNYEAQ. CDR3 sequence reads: CASSSGSSYEQYF. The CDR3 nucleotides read TGTGCCAGCAGCTCCGGTTCCTCCTACGAGCAGTACTTC.

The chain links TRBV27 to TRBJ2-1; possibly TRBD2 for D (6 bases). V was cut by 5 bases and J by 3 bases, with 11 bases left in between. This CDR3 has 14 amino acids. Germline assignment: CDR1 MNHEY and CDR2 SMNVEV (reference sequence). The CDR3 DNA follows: TGTGCCAGCAGTAGCCCGGGAGACTACAATGAGCAGTTCTTC. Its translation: CASSSPGDYNEQFF.

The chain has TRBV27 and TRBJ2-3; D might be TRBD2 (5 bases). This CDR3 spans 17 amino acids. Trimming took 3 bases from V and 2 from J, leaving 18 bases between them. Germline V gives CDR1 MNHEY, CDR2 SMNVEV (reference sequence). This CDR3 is CASSFLVADGITDTQYF. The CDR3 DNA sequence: TGTGCCAGCAGTTTCCTTGTTGCGGACGGGATCACAGATACGCAGTATTTT.